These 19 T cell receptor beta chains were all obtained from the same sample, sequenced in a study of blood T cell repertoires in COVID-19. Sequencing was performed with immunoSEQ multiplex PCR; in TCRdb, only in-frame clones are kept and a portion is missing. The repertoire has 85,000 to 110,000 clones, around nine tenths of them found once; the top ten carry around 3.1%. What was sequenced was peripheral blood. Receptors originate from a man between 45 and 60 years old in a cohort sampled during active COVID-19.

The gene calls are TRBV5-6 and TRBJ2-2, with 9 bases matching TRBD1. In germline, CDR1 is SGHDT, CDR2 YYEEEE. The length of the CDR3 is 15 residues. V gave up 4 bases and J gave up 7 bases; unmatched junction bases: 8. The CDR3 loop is CASSNRQGVDGELFF. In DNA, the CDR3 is TGTGCCAGCAGCAACAGACAGGGGGTGGACGGGGAGCTGTTTTTT.

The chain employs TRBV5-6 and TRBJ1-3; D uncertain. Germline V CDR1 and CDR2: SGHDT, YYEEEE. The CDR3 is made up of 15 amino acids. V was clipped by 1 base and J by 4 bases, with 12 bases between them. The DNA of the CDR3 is TGTGCCAGCAGCTTGTCGAGGGCGGGAGGAAACACCATATATTTT. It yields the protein CASSLSRAGGNTIYF.

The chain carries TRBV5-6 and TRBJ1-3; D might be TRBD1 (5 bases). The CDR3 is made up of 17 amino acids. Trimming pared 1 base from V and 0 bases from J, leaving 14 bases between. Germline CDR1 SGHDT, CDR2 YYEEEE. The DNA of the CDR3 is TGTGCCAGCAGCTTGTTTTCGGGACTGATCTCTGGAAACACCATATATTTT. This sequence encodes CASSLFSGLISGNTIYF.

CDR3 sequence (DNA): TGTGCCAGCAGGCCCCGACTAGCGGGGACCACAGATACGCAGTATTTT. This encodes CASRPRLAGTTDTQYF. The chain links TRBV28 to TRBJ2-3; 11 bases fit TRBD2. Germline V gene data show CDR1 as MDHEN and CDR2 as SYDVKM. Trimming took 6 bases from V and 2 from J; bases not matched to a gene: 7. This CDR3 is 16 amino acids long.

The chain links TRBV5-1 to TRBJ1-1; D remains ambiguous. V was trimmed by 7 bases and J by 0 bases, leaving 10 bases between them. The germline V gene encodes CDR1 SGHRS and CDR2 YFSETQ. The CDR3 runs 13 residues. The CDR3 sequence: CASASSLNTEAFF. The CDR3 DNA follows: TGCGCCAGCGCCTCTAGTCTGAACACTGAAGCTTTCTTT. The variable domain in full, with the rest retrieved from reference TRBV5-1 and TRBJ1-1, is KAGVTQTPRYLIKTRGQQVTLSCSPISGHRSVSWYQQTPGQGLQFLFEYFSETQRNKGNFPGRFSGRQFSNSRSEMNVSTLELGDSALYLCASASSLNTEAFFGQGTRLTVV.

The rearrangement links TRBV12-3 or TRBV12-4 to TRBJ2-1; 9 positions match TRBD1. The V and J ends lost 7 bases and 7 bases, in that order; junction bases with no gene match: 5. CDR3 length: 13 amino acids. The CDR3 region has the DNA TGTGCCAGCAAGCGGACAGGGGAGAATGAGCAGTTCTTC. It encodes CASKRTGENEQFF.

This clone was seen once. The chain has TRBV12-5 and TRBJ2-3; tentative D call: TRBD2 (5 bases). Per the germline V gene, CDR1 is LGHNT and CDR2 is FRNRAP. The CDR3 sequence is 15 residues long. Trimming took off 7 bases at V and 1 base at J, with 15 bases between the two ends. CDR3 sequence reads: CASARGALGTDTQYF. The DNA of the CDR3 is TGTGCTAGTGCCCGGGGAGCACTCGGCACAGATACGCAGTATTTT.

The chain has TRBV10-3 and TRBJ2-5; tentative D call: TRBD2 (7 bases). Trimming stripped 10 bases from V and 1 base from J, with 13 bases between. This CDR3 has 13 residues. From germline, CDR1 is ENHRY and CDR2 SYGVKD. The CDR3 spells CATGEGVQETQYF. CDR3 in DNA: TGTGCCACCGGGGAGGGGGTCCAAGAGACCCAGTACTTC.

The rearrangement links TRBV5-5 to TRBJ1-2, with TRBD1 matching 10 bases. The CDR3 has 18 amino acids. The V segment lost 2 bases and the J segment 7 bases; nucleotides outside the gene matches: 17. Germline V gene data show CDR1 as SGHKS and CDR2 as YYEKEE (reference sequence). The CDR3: CASSLIPGQGIQGVGYTF. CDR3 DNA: TGTGCCAGCAGCTTAATACCGGGACAGGGGATTCAAGGGGTTGGCTACACCTTC.

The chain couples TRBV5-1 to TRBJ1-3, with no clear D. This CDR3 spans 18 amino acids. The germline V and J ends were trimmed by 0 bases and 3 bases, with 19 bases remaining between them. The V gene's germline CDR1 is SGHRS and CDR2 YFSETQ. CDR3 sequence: CASSLGHLGGNSGNTIYF. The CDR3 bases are TGCGCCAGCAGCTTGGGACACCTGGGAGGGAATAGTGGAAACACCATATATTTT.

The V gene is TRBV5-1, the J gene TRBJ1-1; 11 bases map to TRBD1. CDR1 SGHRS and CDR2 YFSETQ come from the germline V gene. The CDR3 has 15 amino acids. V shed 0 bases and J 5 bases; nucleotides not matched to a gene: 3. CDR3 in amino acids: CASSLAGDRGTEAFF. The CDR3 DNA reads TGCGCCAGCAGCTTGGCCGGGGACAGGGGGACTGAAGCTTTCTTT.

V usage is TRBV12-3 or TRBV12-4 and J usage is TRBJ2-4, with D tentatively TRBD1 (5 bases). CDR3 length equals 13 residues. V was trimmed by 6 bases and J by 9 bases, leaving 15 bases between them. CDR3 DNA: TGTGCCAGCAGCACTCGGGTAAGGGGCATTCAGTACTTC. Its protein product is CASSTRVRGIQYF.

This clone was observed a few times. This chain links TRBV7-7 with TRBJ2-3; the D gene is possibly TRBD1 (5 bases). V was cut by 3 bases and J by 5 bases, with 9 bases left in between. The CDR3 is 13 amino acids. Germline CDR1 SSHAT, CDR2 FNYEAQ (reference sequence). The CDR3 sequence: CASSFSRGDTQYF. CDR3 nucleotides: TGTGCCAGCAGCTTTTCAAGGGGAGATACGCAGTATTTT.

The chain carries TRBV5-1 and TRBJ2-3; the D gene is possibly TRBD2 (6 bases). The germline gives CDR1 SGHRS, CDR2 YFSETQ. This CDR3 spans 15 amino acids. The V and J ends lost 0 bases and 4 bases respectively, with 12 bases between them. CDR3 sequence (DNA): TGCGCCAGCAGCTTGGTCGCCGGGGGACCAGATACGCAGTATTTT. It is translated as CASSLVAGGPDTQYF. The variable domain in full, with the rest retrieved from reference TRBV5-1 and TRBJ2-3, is KAGVTQTPRYLIKTRGQQVTLSCSPISGHRSVSWYQQTPGQGLQFLFEYFSETQRNKGNFPGRFSGRQFSNSRSEMNVSTLELGDSALYLCASSLVAGGPDTQYFGPGTRLTVL.

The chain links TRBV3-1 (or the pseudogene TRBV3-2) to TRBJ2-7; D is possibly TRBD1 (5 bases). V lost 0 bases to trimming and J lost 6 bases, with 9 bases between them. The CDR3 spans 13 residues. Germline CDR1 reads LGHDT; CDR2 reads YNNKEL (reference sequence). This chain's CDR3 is CASSQDQDTEQYV. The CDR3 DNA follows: TGTGCCAGCAGCCAAGATCAGGACACCGAGCAGTACGTC.

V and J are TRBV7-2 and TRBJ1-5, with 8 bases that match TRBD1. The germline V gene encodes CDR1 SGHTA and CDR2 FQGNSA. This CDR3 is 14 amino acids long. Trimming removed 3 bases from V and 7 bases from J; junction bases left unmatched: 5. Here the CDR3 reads CASSFGQGIQPQHF. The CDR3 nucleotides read TGTGCCAGCAGCTTTGGACAGGGTATCCAGCCCCAGCATTTT.

CDR3 sequence: CAISGTERGGNNEQFF. The CDR3 bases are TGTGCCATCAGTGGGACGGAGCGGGGGGGGAACAATGAGCAGTTCTTC. This sequence joins TRBV10-3 and TRBJ2-1; 10 bases agree with TRBD2. V lost 4 bases, J lost 5 bases, and 8 bases stayed unmatched. From germline, CDR1 is ENHRY and CDR2 SYGVKD. The CDR3 spans 16 residues.

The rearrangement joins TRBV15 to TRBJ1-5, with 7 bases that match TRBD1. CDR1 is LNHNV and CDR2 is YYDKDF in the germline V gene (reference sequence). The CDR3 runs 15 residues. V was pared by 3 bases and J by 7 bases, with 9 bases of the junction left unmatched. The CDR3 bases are TGTGCCACCAGCAGCTCACAGGGGTCCAAGCAGCCCCAGCATTTT. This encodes CATSSSQGSKQPQHF.

This CDR3 reads CASSQQGSGNTIYF. DNA for the CDR3: TGTGCCAGCAGCCAACAGGGTTCGGGAAACACCATATATTTT. The V gene is TRBV27, the J gene TRBJ1-3, with D possibly matching TRBD1 (6 bases). Germline-derived CDR1 and CDR2 are MNHEY and SMNVEV (reference sequence). V was pared by 6 bases and J by 4 bases, with 13 bases between. This CDR3 contains 14 residues.